This TCR beta chain was recorded in a study of Ad26.COV2.S vaccination and SARS-CoV-2 variants. To note about this clone: Its target is not known.

The repertoire was sequenced with immunoSEQ multiplex PCR; TCRdb's copy has only in-frame clones and lacks some. Of 300,000 to 400,000 clones detected, 90% to 95% appear once; the ten largest clones hold around 4.2%. Study outcomes and limitations: Compared with placebo recipients, vaccine recipients had higher spike-specific TCR breadth.

Looked up from germline, CDR1 is SQVTM and CDR2 is ANQGSEA. This CDR3 contains 13 residues. V was cut by 6 bases and J by 3 bases, with 11 bases left in between. This TCR was recovered from a human donor who had recovered from COVID-19. This material consisted of peripheral blood, taken after recovery from COVID-19. The chain carries TRBV29-1 and TRBJ2-2, with a possible D match to TRBD1 (7 bases). CDR3 sequence (DNA): TGCAGCGTGGGGGGACAGCACACCGGGGAGCTGTTTTTT. Protein sequence: CSVGGQHTGELFF.